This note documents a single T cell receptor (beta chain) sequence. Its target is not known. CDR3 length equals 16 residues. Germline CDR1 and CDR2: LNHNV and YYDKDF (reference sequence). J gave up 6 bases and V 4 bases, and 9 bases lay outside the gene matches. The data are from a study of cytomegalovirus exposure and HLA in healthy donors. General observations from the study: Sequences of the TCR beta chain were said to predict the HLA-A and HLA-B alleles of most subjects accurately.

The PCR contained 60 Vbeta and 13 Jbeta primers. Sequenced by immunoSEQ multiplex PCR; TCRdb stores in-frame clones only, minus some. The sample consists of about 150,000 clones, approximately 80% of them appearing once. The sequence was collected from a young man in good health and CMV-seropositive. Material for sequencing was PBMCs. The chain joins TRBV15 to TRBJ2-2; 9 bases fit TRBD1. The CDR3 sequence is CATSTGQGRGAGELFF. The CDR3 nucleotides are TGTGCCACCAGCACCGGACAGGGGCGGGGCGCCGGGGAGCTGTTTTTT.